This is a list of T cell receptor beta chains from one sample in a study of T cells in localized non-small cell lung cancer. TCRdb's table, derived via immunoSEQ multiplex PCR, lists solely in-frame clones and lacks some. The profile shows approximately 4,500 clones, 90% to 95% of them singletons. The starting material was peripheral blood, obtained before any cancer treatment. Every receptor here comes from a woman aged 35-70 years with stage I lung adenocarcinoma. The CDR3 runs from the conserved cysteine through the conserved F or W. D genes are given only for firm matches. Clone size appears in some rows only: once, few, many, or a class for an expanded clone.

>TRBJ1-2|15|TRBV18|TRBD1|once
CASSPPLDRAAGYTF
TGTGCCAGCTCACCTCCTTTGGACAGGGCTGCTGGCTACACCTTC
>TRBJ1-1|13|TRBV5-8|.|.
CASSLRLNTEAFF
TGTGCCAGCAGTCTAAGGCTGAACACTGAAGCTTTCTTT
>TRBJ1-4|13|TRBV30|.|.
CAWSRDTYEKLFF
TGTGCCTGGAGTCGAGACACTTATGAAAAACTGTTTTTT
>TRBJ2-7|12|TRBV6-1|TRBD2|.
CASTLAGNEQYF
TGTGCCAGCACCTTAGCGGGGAACGAGCAGTACTTC
>TRBJ2-6|17|TRBV7-1|.|.
CASSGLGGQSRANVLTF
TGTGCCAGCAGCGGGTTAGGAGGACAAAGTCGGGCCAACGTCCTGACTTTC
>TRBJ1-6|16|TRBV28|.|.
CASSLFAREGPSPLHF
TGTGCCAGCAGTTTATTTGCCAGGGAAGGTCCTTCACCCCTCCACTTT
>TRBJ1-5|14|TRBV7-9|TRBD1|.
CASSFGQGGQPQHF
TGTGCCAGCAGCTTTGGACAGGGGGGGCAGCCCCAGCATTTT
>TRBJ2-7|15|TRBV19|.|.
CASSSLLSSSYEQYF
TGTGCCAGTAGCAGCTTGCTTTCCAGCTCCTACGAGCAGTACTTC
>TRBJ1-5|14|TRBV19|.|.
CASSEGQGGQPQHF
TGTGCCAGTAGTGAGGGACAAGGGGGACAGCCCCAGCATTTT
>TRBJ2-7|18|TRBV4-2|TRBD2|.
CASSQALAIAGGHYEQYF
TGTGCCAGCAGCCAAGCCTTAGCAATAGCGGGAGGACATTACGAGCAGTACTTC
>TRBJ2-2|15|TRBV19|.|.
CASSYTPENTGELFF
TGTGCCAGTAGTTACACTCCCGAGAACACCGGGGAGCTGTTTTTT
>TRBJ1-2|13|TRBV6-5|TRBD1|.
CASSYPDREGYTF
TGTGCCAGCAGTTACCCGGACAGGGAAGGCTACACCTTC
>TRBJ2-5|15|TRBV5-1|.|.
CASSHGTPPRETQYF
TGCGCCAGCAGCCACGGGACCCCGCCTAGGGAGACCCAGTACTTC